This T cell receptor (beta chain) was sequenced in a study of T cell repertoires in cytomegalovirus infection. Study as a whole: Through public TCR beta signatures, both CMV infection and matching HLA type were indicated.

TCRdb re-called the reads with MiXCR, one entry per CDR3 protein. The top ten clones hold 48% of a sample with 550,000 to 700,000 distinct CDR3 sequences, about 39% of them seen once. Regarding this clonotype: What it binds is unknown.

Study-wide results and caveats: Frequencies of public TCR beta families were cumulated, and this identified carriers of CMV plus the relevant HLA. Across the ex vivo response, the dominant clonotypes were HLA-C-restricted CMV-specific TCR beta clonotypes.

This CDR3 has 17 amino acids. The ends were cut back, 6 bases at V and 9 bases at J, with 27 bases in the middle. The germline gives CDR1 SGHVS, CDR2 FNYEAQ. The TCR comes from a human donor in good health (CMV status not recorded). Some clones in this sample may be carry-over from other donors' samples. Sequences were derived from cultured PBMCs, sampled from culture after CMV antigen stimulation. V is TRBV7-6 and J is TRBJ2-1; D is perhaps TRBD2 (7 bases). In DNA, the CDR3 is TGTGCCAGCAGTCTCCTCGCTGGGCCGGGGGGCGTAGTTGAGCAGTTCTTC. Translated, it gives CASSLLAGPGGVVEQFF.